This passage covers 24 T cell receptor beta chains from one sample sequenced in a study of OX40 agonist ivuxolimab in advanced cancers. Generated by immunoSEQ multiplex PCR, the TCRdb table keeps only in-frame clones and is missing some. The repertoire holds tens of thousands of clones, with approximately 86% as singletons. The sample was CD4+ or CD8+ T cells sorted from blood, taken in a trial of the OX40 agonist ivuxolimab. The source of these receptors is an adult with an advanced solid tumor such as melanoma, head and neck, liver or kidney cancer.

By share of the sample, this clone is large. Written as DNA, the CDR3 is TGCGCCAGCAGCCCGGAACAGGGGGCTCGCACAGATACGCAGTATTTT. Residues: CASSPEQGARTDTQYF. The V call is TRBV5-1, the J call TRBJ2-3; 9 bases are shared with TRBD1. From germline, CDR1 is SGHRS and CDR2 YFSETQ. J gave up 1 base and V 4 bases, and 7 bases lay outside the gene matches. The CDR3 runs to 16 residues. Complete variable domain (other parts from reference TRBV5-1 and TRBJ2-3): KAGVTQTPRYLIKTRGQQVTLSCSPISGHRSVSWYQQTPGQGLQFLFEYFSETQRNKGNFPGRFSGRQFSNSRSEMNVSTLELGDSALYLCASSPEQGARTDTQYFGPGTRLTVL.

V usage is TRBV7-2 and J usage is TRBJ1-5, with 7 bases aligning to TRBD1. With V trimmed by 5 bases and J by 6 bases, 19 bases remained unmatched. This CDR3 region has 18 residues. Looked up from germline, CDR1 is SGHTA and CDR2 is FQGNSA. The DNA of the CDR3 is TGTGCCAGCAGCAACACAGATTTAGACAGGGTTACTTGTCAGCCCCAGCATTTT. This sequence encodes CASSNTDLDRVTCQPQHF.

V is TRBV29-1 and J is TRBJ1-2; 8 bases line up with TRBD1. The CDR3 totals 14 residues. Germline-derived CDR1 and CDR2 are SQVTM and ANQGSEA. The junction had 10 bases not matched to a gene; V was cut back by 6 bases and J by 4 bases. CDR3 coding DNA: TGCAGCGTCATACAGGGGGGGACTATCTATGGCTACACCTTC. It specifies CSVIQGGTIYGYTF.

In nucleotides, the CDR3 is TGTGCCAGCAGCACAGATACGCAGTATTTT. Translation gives CASSTDTQYF. The chain employs TRBV7-9 and TRBJ2-3; D not certain. In germline, CDR1 is SEHNR, CDR2 FQNEAQ (reference sequence). The CDR3 contains 10 residues. V dropped 5 bases and J dropped 3 bases, with 0 bases sitting between them.

DNA of the CDR3: TGTGCCAGCAGCGCAACCGGGACTAGGTTTCCCTACAATGAGCAGTTCTTC. It encodes CASSATGTRFPYNEQFF. The rearrangement joins TRBV11-2 to TRBJ2-1; 8 nucleotides agree with TRBD2. V dropped 5 bases and J dropped 2; count of bases not matched to a gene: 11. Germline-derived CDR1 and CDR2 are SGHAT and FQNNGV. This CDR3 has 17 residues.

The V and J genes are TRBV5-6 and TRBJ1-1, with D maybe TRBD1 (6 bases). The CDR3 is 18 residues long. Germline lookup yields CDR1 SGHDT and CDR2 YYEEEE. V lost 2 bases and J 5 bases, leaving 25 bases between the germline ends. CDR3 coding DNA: TGTGCCAGCAGCTTTGGGGGGACATCTGAGATTGGGGCGACTGAAGCTTTCTTT. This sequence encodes CASSFGGTSEIGATEAFF.

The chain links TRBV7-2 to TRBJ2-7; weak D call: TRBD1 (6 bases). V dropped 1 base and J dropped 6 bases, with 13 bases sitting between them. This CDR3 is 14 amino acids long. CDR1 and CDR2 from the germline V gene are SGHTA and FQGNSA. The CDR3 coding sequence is TGTGCCAGCAGCTTAGGACAGGCGGAGGTCGAGCAGTACTTC. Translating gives CASSLGQAEVEQYF.

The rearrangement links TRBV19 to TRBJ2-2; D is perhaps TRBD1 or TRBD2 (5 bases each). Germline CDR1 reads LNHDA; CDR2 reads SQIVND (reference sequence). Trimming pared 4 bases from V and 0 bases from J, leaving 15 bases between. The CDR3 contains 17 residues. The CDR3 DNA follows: TGTGCCAGTAGTAATCTCCCGGGGCGCGCGAACACCGGGGAGCTGTTTTTT. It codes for CASSNLPGRANTGELFF.

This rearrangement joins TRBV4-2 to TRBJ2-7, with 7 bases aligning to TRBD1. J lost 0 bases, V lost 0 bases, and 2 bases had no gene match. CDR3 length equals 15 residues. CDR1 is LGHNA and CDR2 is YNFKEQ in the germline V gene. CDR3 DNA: TGTGCCAGCAGCCAAGAAAGGGACAGCTCCTACGAGCAGTACTTC. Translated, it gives CASSQERDSSYEQYF.

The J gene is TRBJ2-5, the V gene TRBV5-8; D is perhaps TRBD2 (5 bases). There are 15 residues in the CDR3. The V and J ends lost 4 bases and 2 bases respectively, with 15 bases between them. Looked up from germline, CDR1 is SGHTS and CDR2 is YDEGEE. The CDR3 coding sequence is TGTGCCAGCAGCCAGCTCGTAAGCGGACAAGAGACCCAGTACTTC. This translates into CASSQLVSGQETQYF. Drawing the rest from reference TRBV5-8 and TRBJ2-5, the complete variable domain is EAGVTQSPTHLIKTRGQQATLRCSPISGHTSVYWYQQALGLGLQFLLWYDEGEERNRGNFPPRFSGRQFPNYSSELNVNALELEDSALYLCASSQLVSGQETQYFGPGTRLLVL.

The CDR3 is CASSSEWYEQFF. Written as DNA, the CDR3 is TGTGCCAGCAGCTCGGAATGGTATGAGCAGTTCTTC. This chain links TRBV7-9 with TRBJ2-1; D remains ambiguous. Germline values: CDR1 SEHNR, CDR2 FQNEAQ (reference sequence). This CDR3 is 12 amino acids long. Trimming shortened V by 4 bases and J by 8 bases, and 9 bases separated the two germline ends.

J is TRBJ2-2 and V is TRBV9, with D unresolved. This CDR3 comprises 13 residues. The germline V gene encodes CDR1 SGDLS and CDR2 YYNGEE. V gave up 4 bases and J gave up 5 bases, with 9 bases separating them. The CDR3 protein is CASSLDGTGELFF. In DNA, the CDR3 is TGTGCCAGCAGCCTAGACGGAACCGGGGAGCTGTTTTTT. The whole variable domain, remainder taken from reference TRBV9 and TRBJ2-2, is DSGVTQTPKHLITATGQRVTLRCSPRSGDLSVYWYQQSLDQGLQFLIQYYNGEERAKGNILERFSAQQFPDLHSELNLSSLELGDSALYFCASSLDGTGELFFGEGSRLTVL.

The CDR3: CASSLIVGTEAFF. The CDR3 DNA reads TGTGCCAGCAGCCTCATCGTGGGGACTGAAGCTTTCTTT. The gene calls are TRBV14 and TRBJ1-1; D is undetermined. CDR1 is SGHDN, CDR2 FVKESK, per germline. The CDR3 has 13 residues. V was clipped by 4 bases and J by 5 bases, with 11 bases between them.

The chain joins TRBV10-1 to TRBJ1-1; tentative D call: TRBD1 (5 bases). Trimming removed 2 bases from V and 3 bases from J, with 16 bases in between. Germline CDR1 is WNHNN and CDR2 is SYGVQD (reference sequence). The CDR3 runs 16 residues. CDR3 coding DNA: TGCGCCAGCAGTGAGAACCTGGGGACCGGGTACACTGAAGCTTTCTTT. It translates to CASSENLGTGYTEAFF.

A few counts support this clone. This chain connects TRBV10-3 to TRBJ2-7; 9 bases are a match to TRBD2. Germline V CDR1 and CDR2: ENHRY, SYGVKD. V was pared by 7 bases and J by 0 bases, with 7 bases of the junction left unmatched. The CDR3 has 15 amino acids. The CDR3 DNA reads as TGTGCCATCATGCGGACTAGCGACACCTCCTACGAGCAGTACTTC. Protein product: CAIMRTSDTSYEQYF.

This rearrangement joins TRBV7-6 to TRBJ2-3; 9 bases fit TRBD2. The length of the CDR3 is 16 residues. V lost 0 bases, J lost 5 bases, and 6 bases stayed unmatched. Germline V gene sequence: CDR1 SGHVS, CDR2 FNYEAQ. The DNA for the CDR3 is TGTGCCAGCAGCTTAGCGGCGGGAGGGCAGAGAGATACGCAGTATTTT. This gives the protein CASSLAAGGQRDTQYF.

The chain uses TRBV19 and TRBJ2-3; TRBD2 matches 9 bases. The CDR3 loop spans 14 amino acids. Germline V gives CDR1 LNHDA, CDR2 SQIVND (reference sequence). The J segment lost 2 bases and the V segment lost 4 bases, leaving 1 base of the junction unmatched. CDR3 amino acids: CASSSGRDTDTQYF. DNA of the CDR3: TGTGCCAGTAGTAGCGGGAGGGACACAGATACGCAGTATTTT.

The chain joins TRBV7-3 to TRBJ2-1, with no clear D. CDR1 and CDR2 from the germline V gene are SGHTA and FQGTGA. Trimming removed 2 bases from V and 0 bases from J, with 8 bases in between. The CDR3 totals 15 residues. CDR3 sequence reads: CASSLDSLSYNEQFF. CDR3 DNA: TGTGCCAGCAGCTTAGACTCACTCTCCTACAATGAGCAGTTCTTC. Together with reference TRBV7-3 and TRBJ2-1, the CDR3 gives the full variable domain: GAGVSQTPSNKVTEKGKYVELRCDPISGHTALYWYRQSLGQGPEFLIYFQGTGAADDSGLPNDRFFAVRPEGSVSTLKIQRTERGDSAVYLCASSLDSLSYNEQFFGPGTRLTVL.

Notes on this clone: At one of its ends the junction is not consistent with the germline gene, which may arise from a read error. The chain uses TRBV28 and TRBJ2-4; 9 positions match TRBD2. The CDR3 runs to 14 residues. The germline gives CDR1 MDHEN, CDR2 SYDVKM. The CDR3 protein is CASSEGLAQNIQYF. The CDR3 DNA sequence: TGTGCCAGCAGTGAGGGACTAGCCCAAAACATTCAGTACTTC.

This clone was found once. CDR3 loop: CASRSGQGPYEQYF. The DNA of the CDR3 is TGTGCCAGCAGGTCCGGACAGGGGCCCTACGAGCAGTACTTC. The rearrangement joins TRBV27 to TRBJ2-7; 9 bases agree with TRBD1. This CDR3 contains 14 residues. Germline lookup yields CDR1 MNHEY and CDR2 SMNVEV (reference sequence). With 6 bases clipped from V and 2 bases from J, the junction kept 5 bases outside the gene matches.

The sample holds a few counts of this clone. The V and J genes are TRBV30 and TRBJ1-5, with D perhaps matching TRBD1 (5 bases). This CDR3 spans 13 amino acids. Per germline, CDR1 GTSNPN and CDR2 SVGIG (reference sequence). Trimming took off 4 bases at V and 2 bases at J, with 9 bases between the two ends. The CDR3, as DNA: TGTGCCTGGACCTCACAGGGCAATCAGCCCCAGCATTTT. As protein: CAWTSQGNQPQHF.

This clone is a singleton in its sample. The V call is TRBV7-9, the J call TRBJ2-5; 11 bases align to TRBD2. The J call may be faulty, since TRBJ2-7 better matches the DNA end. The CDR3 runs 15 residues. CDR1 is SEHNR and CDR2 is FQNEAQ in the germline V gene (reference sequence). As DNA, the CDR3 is TGTGCCAGCAGCACCCCGGAACTAGCGGGAGACGAGCAGTACTTC. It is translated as CASSTPELAGDEQYF.

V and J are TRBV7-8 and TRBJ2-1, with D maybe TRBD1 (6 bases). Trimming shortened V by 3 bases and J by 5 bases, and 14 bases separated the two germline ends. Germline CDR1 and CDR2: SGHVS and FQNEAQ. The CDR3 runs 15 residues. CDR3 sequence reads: CASSFWGLGDNEQFF. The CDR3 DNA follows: TGTGCCAGCAGCTTCTGGGGGCTCGGGGACAATGAGCAGTTCTTC.

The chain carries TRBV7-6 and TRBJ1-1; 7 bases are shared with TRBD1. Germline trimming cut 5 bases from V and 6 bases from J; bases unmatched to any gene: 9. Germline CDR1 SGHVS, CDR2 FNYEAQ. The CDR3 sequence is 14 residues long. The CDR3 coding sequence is TGTGCCAGCAGCCCCCTATTGGGACAGCCTGAAGCTTTCTTT. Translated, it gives CASSPLLGQPEAFF.